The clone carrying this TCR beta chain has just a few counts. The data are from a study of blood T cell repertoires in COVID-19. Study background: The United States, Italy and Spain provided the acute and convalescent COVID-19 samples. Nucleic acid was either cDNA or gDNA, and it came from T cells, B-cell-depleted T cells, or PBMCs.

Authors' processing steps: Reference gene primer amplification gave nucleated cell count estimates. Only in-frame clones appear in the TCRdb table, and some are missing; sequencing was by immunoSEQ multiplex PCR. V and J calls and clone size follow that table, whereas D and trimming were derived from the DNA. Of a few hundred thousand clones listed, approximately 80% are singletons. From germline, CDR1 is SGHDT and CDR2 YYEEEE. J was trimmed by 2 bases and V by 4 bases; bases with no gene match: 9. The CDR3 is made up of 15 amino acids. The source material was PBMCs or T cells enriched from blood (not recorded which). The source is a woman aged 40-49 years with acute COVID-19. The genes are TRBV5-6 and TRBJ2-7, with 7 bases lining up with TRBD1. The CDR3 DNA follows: TGTGCCAGCAGCCAGAGGTGGACAGGAACCTACGAGCAGTACTTC. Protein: CASSQRWTGTYEQYF.